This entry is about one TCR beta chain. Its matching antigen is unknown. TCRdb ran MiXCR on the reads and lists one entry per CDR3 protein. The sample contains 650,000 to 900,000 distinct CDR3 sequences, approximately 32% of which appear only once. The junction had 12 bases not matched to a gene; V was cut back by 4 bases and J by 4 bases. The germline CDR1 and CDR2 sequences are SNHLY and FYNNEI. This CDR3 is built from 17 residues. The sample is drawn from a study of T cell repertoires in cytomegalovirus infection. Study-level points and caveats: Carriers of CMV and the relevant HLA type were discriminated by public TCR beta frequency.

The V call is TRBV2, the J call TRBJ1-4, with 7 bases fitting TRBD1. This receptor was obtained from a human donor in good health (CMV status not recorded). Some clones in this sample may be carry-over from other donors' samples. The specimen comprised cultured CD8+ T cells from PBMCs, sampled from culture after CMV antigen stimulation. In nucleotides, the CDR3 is TGTGCCAGCAGTGGACACTACGGGACAGAGAATAATGAAAAACTGTTTTTT. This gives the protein CASSGHYGTENNEKLFF.